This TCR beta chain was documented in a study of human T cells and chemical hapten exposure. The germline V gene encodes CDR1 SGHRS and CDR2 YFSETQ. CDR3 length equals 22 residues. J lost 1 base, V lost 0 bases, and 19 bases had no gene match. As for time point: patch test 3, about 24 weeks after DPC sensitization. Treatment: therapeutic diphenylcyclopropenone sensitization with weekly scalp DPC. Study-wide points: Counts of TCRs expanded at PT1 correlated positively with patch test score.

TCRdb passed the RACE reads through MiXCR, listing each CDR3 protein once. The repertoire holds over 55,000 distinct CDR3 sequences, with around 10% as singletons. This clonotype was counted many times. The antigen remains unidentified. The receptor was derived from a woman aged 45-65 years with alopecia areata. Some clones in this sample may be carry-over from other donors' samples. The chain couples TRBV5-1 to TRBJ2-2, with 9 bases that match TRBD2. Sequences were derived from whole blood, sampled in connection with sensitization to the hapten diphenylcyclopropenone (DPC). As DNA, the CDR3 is TGCGCCAGCAGCTTGGCCACGGCGAGTAGCGGGAGTCCCCGAATGAACACCGGGGAGCTGTTTTTT. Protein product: CASSLATASSGSPRMNTGELFF.